The 21 T cell receptor beta chains reported below all come from one sample, sequenced in a study of blood T cell repertoires in COVID-19. The method was immunoSEQ multiplex PCR; TCRdb's version includes in-frame clones alone and lacks a portion of them. The data contain hundreds of thousands of clones, roughly 89% of them seen just once; the ten biggest clones take up over 4%. Sequenced material: PBMCs or T cells enriched from blood (not recorded which). The receptors come from a woman between 25 and 40 years old who had recovered from COVID-19.

This chain connects TRBV29-1 to TRBJ2-5; TRBD1 is a possible D gene (5 bases). V lost 0 bases, J lost 1 base, and 9 bases lay in between. CDR1 SQVTM and CDR2 ANQGSEA come from the germline V gene. The CDR3 covers 14 residues. DNA for the CDR3: TGCAGCGTTGAAGATTTTACAGGCCAAGAGACCCAGTACTTC. Protein: CSVEDFTGQETQYF.

The chain carries TRBV27 and TRBJ2-7, with 7 nucleotides matching TRBD1. Germline V gene data show CDR1 as MNHEY and CDR2 as SMNVEV (reference sequence). The length of the CDR3 is 15 residues. Germline trimming cut 5 bases from V and 6 bases from J; bases unmatched to any gene: 13. The CDR3 reads CASSLSPTGTAEQYF. CDR3 nucleotide sequence: TGTGCCAGCAGTCTCTCTCCGACAGGGACAGCCGAGCAGTACTTC.

The chain uses TRBV20-1 and TRBJ1-1; D uncertain. The CDR3 extends over 14 amino acids. The V gene lost 3 bases and the J gene lost 1 base, with 12 bases spanning the gap. Germline assignment: CDR1 DFQATT and CDR2 SNEGSKA (reference sequence). In DNA form, the CDR3 reads TGCAGTGCTAGTTTTACTGGAGGGAACACTGAAGCTTTCTTT. It translates to CSASFTGGNTEAFF.

This rearrangement joins TRBV10-2 to TRBJ2-1; D may be TRBD2 (9 bases). Germline assignment: CDR1 WSHSY and CDR2 SAAADI. The CDR3 totals 14 residues. Trimming removed 7 bases at V and 10 bases at J, with 20 bases between. CDR3 coding DNA: TGCGCCAGCAAGCGGGAGGTAGGGACAGGAGAGCAGTTCTTC. Translating gives CASKREVGTGEQFF.

The chain joins TRBV5-4 to TRBJ1-1; weak D call: TRBD1 (5 bases). The CDR3 sequence is 14 residues long. The germline gives CDR1 SGHNT, CDR2 YYREEE (reference sequence). V lost 0 bases, J lost 1 base, and 7 bases lay in between. The CDR3 region has the DNA TGTGCCAGCAGCTTGGCTCAGGGGAACACTGAAGCTTTCTTT. Translated: CASSLAQGNTEAFF.

The rearrangement uses TRBV11-2 and TRBJ1-2; 8 nucleotides line up with TRBD1. From germline, CDR1 is SGHAT and CDR2 FQNNGV. V trimming: 1 base; J trimming: 8 bases; junction bases outside the gene matches: 12. The CDR3 is 16 amino acids. CDR3 residues: CASSLGGPGGLEGYTF. CDR3 coding DNA: TGTGCCAGCAGCTTAGGGGGGCCAGGGGGCTTAGAAGGCTACACCTTC.

The V and J genes are TRBV9 and TRBJ1-1; 8 bases fit TRBD1. This CDR3 has 17 residues. The V and J ends lost 6 bases and 6 bases, in that order; junction bases with no gene match: 19. Germline CDR1 and CDR2: SGDLS and YYNGEE. The CDR3 DNA is TGTGCCAGCACCCCAAAGGCGACAGGGGCCACTCTGGCTGAAGCTTTCTTT. Translated, it gives CASTPKATGATLAEAFF.

V gene TRBV5-4 combines with J gene TRBJ1-2; D possibly corresponds to TRBD1 (5 bases). With 0 bases removed from V and 0 bases from J, the gap between germline ends came to 6 bases. The CDR3 has 14 amino acids. Germline V gene sequence: CDR1 SGHNT, CDR2 YYREEE (reference sequence). The CDR3 DNA follows: TGTGCCAGCAGCTTGGCAGGGTCTAACTATGGCTACACCTTC. It is translated as CASSLAGSNYGYTF.

The chain recombines TRBV11-2 with TRBJ1-1; TRBD1 might be the D (5 bases). The CDR3 sequence is 15 residues long. Germline CDR1 is SGHAT and CDR2 is FQNNGV. The germline V and J ends were trimmed by 1 base and 4 bases, with 13 bases remaining between them. CDR3 region: CASSLAWQGGTEAFF. The CDR3 nucleotides read TGTGCCAGCAGCTTAGCTTGGCAGGGCGGCACTGAAGCTTTCTTT.

The CDR3 protein is CASSKTGDYGYTF. The CDR3 DNA sequence: TGTGCCAGCAGCAAGACAGGGGATTATGGCTACACCTTC. The chain combines TRBV11-2 with TRBJ1-2, with 8 nucleotides matching TRBD1. The germline V gene encodes CDR1 SGHAT and CDR2 FQNNGV. This CDR3 has 13 amino acids. The ends lost 5 bases at V and 5 bases at J; junction bases unmatched: 4.

The CDR3 sequence: CASSQDSRRGVGNTIYF. Here the CDR3 DNA reads TGTGCCAGCAGCCAAGATTCGCGCAGGGGTGTCGGAAACACCATATATTTT. The chain has TRBV3-1 (or the pseudogene TRBV3-2) and TRBJ1-3, with a tentative D call TRBD1 (6 bases). This CDR3 spans 17 amino acids. V shed 0 bases and J shed 4 bases, with 16 bases lying between them. The germline V gene has CDR1 LGHDT and CDR2 YNNKEL (reference sequence).

This chain connects TRBV11-2 to TRBJ1-5; a weak D match, TRBD1 (6 bases). This CDR3 is built from 15 residues. Germline CDR1 is SGHAT and CDR2 is FQNNGV. The germline V and J ends were trimmed by 0 bases and 7 bases, with 13 bases remaining between them. The CDR3 bases are TGTGCCAGCAGCTTAGATTGGGGGCAGGAGCAGCCCCAGCATTTT. Protein: CASSLDWGQEQPQHF.

This clone was observed a single time. The rearrangement joins TRBV29-1 to TRBJ2-7; 8 bases match TRBD1. This CDR3 has 17 residues. CDR1 and CDR2 from the germline V gene are SQVTM and ANQGSEA. The J segment lost 4 bases and the V segment lost 3 bases, leaving 17 bases of the junction unmatched. CDR3 sequence: CSVEEPGQDSPFYEQYF. CDR3 nucleotide sequence: TGCAGCGTTGAGGAACCGGGACAGGACTCCCCCTTTTACGAGCAGTACTTC.

The chain uses TRBV3-1 (or the pseudogene TRBV3-2) and TRBJ2-7; D is unresolved. V was clipped by 1 base and J by 2 bases, with 3 bases between them. The germline V gene encodes CDR1 LGHDT and CDR2 YNNKEL (reference sequence). The CDR3 length is 12 residues. The CDR3: CASSQVTYEQYF. DNA for the CDR3: TGTGCCAGCAGCCAAGTTACCTACGAGCAGTACTTC.

The chain joins TRBV2 to TRBJ1-1; D unresolved. The CDR3 totals 15 residues. Germline V lookup: CDR1 SNHLY, CDR2 FYNNEI. The V and J ends lost 4 bases and 6 bases respectively, with 18 bases between them. The CDR3 region is CASSAQSAGRAEAFF. Here the CDR3 DNA reads TGTGCCAGCAGTGCCCAGTCTGCGGGGAGGGCTGAAGCTTTCTTT.

The chain couples TRBV10-3 to TRBJ1-1; TRBD1 matches at 8 bases. The V gene end was trimmed by 10 bases and the J gene end by 1 base; junction bases not matched to a gene: 5. Germline V gene sequence: CDR1 ENHRY, CDR2 SYGVKD. The CDR3 runs to 13 residues. This chain's CDR3 is CATRQGPNTEAFF. CDR3 nucleotide sequence: TGTGCCACCCGACAGGGGCCGAACACTGAAGCTTTCTTT.

The V gene is TRBV5-1, the J gene TRBJ2-5; possibly TRBD2 for D (5 bases). The germline gives CDR1 SGHRS, CDR2 YFSETQ. The length of the CDR3 is 14 residues. Trimming stripped 6 bases from V and 5 bases from J, with 17 bases between. The DNA of the CDR3 is TGCGCCAGCACCCTTGGGAGTATTCGGGAGACCCAGTACTTC. Translation: CASTLGSIRETQYF.

The CDR3 protein is CASSSTSGGSKQFF. DNA for the CDR3: TGTGCCAGCAGCTCGACTAGCGGGGGGTCAAAGCAGTTCTTC. The chain carries TRBV6-2 or TRBV6-3 and TRBJ2-1, with 13 bases lining up with TRBD2. The CDR3 is made up of 14 amino acids. CDR1 and CDR2 (germline): MNHEY, SVGEGT. V lost 6 bases to trimming and J lost 11 bases; unmatched junction nucleotides: 7.

The J gene is TRBJ1-2, the V gene TRBV24-1; the match to TRBD1 covers 9 bases. J gave up 7 bases and V 4 bases, and 6 bases lay outside the gene matches. This CDR3 is built from 14 residues. Germline V gene sequence: CDR1 KGHDR, CDR2 SFDVKD. As DNA, the CDR3 is TGTGCCACCAGTGACCCCGGGACAGGGCTTGGCTACACCTTC. It is translated as CATSDPGTGLGYTF.

This clone was observed once. This chain connects TRBV18 to TRBJ1-4, with D possibly TRBD1 on 5 matching bases. V lost 6 bases and J 16 bases, leaving 21 bases between the germline ends. The germline V gene has CDR1 KGHSH and CDR2 LQKENI. The CDR3 totals 13 residues. The CDR3 region is CASSPNRDSTPFF. Here the CDR3 DNA reads TGTGCCAGCTCCCCCAATCGGGACTCTACCCCGTTTTTT.

CDR3: CASSTSGMYQETQYF. CDR3 coding DNA: TGTGCCAGCAGTACTAGCGGGATGTACCAAGAGACCCAGTACTTC. The chain combines TRBV9 with TRBJ2-5, with 10 bases fitting TRBD2. V lost 5 bases and J lost 0; bases outside the gene matches: 4. The CDR3 totals 15 residues. CDR1 is SGDLS and CDR2 is YYNGEE in the germline V gene.